The next 23 T cell receptor beta chains were all read from a single sample in a study of blood T cell repertoires in COVID-19. Assay used: immunoSEQ multiplex PCR; TCRdb lists only in-frame clones, some missing. The sample has 230,000 or so clones, approximately 84% seen once. Sequenced input: PBMCs or T cells enriched from blood (not recorded which). The receptors here all came from a man aged 45 to 65 who had recovered from COVID-19.

The chain couples TRBV6-4 to TRBJ2-1; 11 nucleotides match TRBD2. This CDR3 has 14 residues. The ends lost 2 bases at V and 9 bases at J; junction bases unmatched: 3. Germline assignment: CDR1 MRHNA and CDR2 SNTAGT. CDR3 in DNA: TGTGCCAGCAGTGACAATAGCGGGAGGGCTGAGCAGTTCTTC. Amino acid sequence: CASSDNSGRAEQFF.

In the case of this clone: At one end, the junction sequence differs from germline, possibly due to a read error. The V gene is TRBV11-1, the J gene TRBJ2-5; weak D call: TRBD2 (6 bases). CDR3 length: 16 amino acids. The germline gives CDR1 SGHAT, CDR2 FQDESV (reference sequence). CDR3 DNA: TGTCCCAGCAGCTTTGGGGGGTTTTCGGGGGAAGAGACCCAGTACTTC. Protein sequence: CPSSFGGFSGEETQYF. Supplemented by reference TRBV11-1 and TRBJ2-5, the full variable domain reads EAEVAQSPRYKITEKSQAVAFWCDPISGHATLYWYRQILGQGPELLVQFQDESVVDDSQLPKDRFSAERLKGVDSTLKIQPAELGDSAMYLCPSSFGGFSGEETQYFGPGTRLLVL.

The chain recombines TRBV11-2 with TRBJ1-5; possible D gene TRBD1, 5 bases. This CDR3 region has 16 residues. Trimming cost V 1 base and J 3 bases, with 13 bases left between them. Germline assignment: CDR1 SGHAT and CDR2 FQNNGV. CDR3 nucleotides: TGTGCCAGCAGCTTAGGGAGAACAGGTGCCAATCAGCCCCAGCATTTT. Its protein is CASSLGRTGANQPQHF.

This clone is a singleton in its sample. The V call is TRBV11-3, the J call TRBJ2-7; D unclear. Trimming took off 1 base at V and 6 bases at J, with 13 bases between the two ends. The CDR3 totals 14 residues. From germline, CDR1 is SGHNT and CDR2 YENEEA. This chain's CDR3 is CASSLGPMPGEQYF. The CDR3, as DNA: TGTGCCAGCAGCTTAGGTCCGATGCCCGGCGAGCAGTACTTC.

This clone was found a few times. This sequence joins TRBV5-1 and TRBJ1-4; weak D call: TRBD1 (5 bases). Germline-derived CDR1 and CDR2 are SGHRS and YFSETQ. CDR3 length: 15 amino acids. The V gene lost 1 base and the J gene lost 3 bases, with 10 bases spanning the gap. The CDR3 nucleotides are TGCGCCAGCAGCTTGCAAGGGGTGGCTAATGAAAAACTGTTTTTT. Protein product: CASSLQGVANEKLFF.

This rearrangement joins TRBV11-2 to TRBJ2-7; tentatively, D is TRBD1 (6 bases). Germline V gene data show CDR1 as SGHAT and CDR2 as FQNNGV. Trimming took 3 bases from V and 6 from J, leaving 12 bases between them. The CDR3 contains 13 residues. The CDR3: CASSLQGLGEQYF. The CDR3 nucleotides are TGTGCCAGCAGCTTGCAGGGGTTGGGCGAGCAGTACTTC. Supplemented by reference TRBV11-2 and TRBJ2-7, the full variable domain reads EAGVAQSPRYKIIEKRQSVAFWCNPISGHATLYWYQQILGQGPKLLIQFQNNGVVDDSQLPKDRFSAERLKGVDSTLKIQPAKLEDSAVYLCASSLQGLGEQYFGPGTRLTVT.

The J gene is TRBJ1-5, the V gene TRBV29-1; unclear D gene. From germline, CDR1 is SQVTM and CDR2 ANQGSEA. The CDR3 extends over 13 amino acids. V lost 4 bases and J 2 bases, leaving 9 bases between the germline ends. The CDR3 DNA is TGCAGCGTTGCAGGAGGCGGCAATCAGCCCCAGCATTTT. It specifies CSVAGGGNQPQHF.

This CDR3 is CASSPTDTLTDTQYF. The CDR3 bases are TGTGCCAGCAGCCCGACAGATACCCTCACAGATACGCAGTATTTT. The rearrangement links TRBV7-3 to TRBJ2-3; a weak D match, TRBD1 (5 bases). There are 15 residues in the CDR3. V lost 5 bases, J lost 2 bases, and 14 bases lay in between. Germline V lookup: CDR1 SGHTA, CDR2 FQGTGA.

The chain recombines TRBV12-2 with TRBJ2-3; TRBD1, as called in the table, went unchecked against the DNA. TRBV12-2 is assigned pseudogene status. The CDR3 length is 17 residues. In nucleotides, the CDR3 is TGTGCAAGTCGCTTAAAGGTCGAGACAGGGGAAACAGATACGCAGTATTTT. Translation: CASRLKVETGETDTQYF.

Of note for this clone: Relative to the germline gene, one junction end is altered; a read error may explain this. V and J are TRBV7-7 and TRBJ2-7; the D gene is possibly TRBD2 (5 bases). This CDR3 comprises 14 residues. The germline V gene encodes CDR1 SSHAT and CDR2 FNYEAQ (reference sequence). CDR3 sequence: CASSLGGDAYEQYF. Here the CDR3 DNA reads TGTGCTAGCAGCTTAGGAGGTGACGCCTACGAGCAGTACTTC.

V gene TRBV7-3 combines with J gene TRBJ2-3; 9 nucleotides line up with TRBD2. The CDR3 is 18 amino acids. Germline CDR1 and CDR2: SGHTA and FQGTGA. V gave up 0 bases and J gave up 4 bases; unmatched junction bases: 11. CDR3 protein: CASSLTPLAGRFADTQYF. CDR3 nucleotides: TGTGCCAGCAGCTTAACGCCCCTAGCGGGAAGATTCGCAGATACGCAGTATTTT.

The chain is built from TRBV18 and TRBJ1-2; D not resolved. The CDR3 spans 12 residues. The V gene lost 6 bases and the J gene lost 3 bases, with 8 bases spanning the gap. Germline CDR1 and CDR2: KGHSH and LQKENI. The CDR3 protein is CASSRVDYGYTF. CDR3 nucleotide sequence: TGTGCCAGCTCCCGCGTGGACTATGGCTACACCTTC.

This chain joins TRBV9 and TRBJ1-6; no reliable D call. CDR1 is SGDLS and CDR2 is YYNGEE in the germline V gene. The CDR3 extends over 16 amino acids. V was clipped by 0 bases and J by 10 bases, with 17 bases between them. The CDR3 region has the DNA TGTGCCAGCAGCGTAGAGGATAACCGACCTAGATCACCCCTCCACTTT. This gives the protein CASSVEDNRPRSPLHF.

The J gene is TRBJ2-7, the V gene TRBV28, with TRBD1 matching 9 bases. The CDR3 is made up of 13 amino acids. Germline values: CDR1 MDHEN, CDR2 SYDVKM. The J segment lost 9 bases and the V segment lost 4 bases, leaving 7 bases of the junction unmatched. The CDR3 sequence is CASSSSGTGRQYF. CDR3 DNA: TGTGCCAGCAGTTCTTCCGGGACAGGGAGGCAGTACTTC.

The rearrangement joins TRBV18 to TRBJ1-2; 10 bases match TRBD1. CDR1 is KGHSH and CDR2 is LQKENI in the germline V gene. The CDR3 is made up of 16 amino acids. J gave up 8 bases and V 1 base, and 10 bases lay outside the gene matches. The CDR3 reads CASSPQGTGAQGGYTF. CDR3 DNA: TGTGCCAGCTCACCACAAGGGACAGGGGCCCAGGGCGGCTACACCTTC. Looking up the rest from reference TRBV18 and TRBJ1-2 gives the full variable domain: NAGVMQNPRHLVRRRGQEARLRCSPMKGHSHVYWYRQLPEEGLKFMVYLQKENIIDESGMPKERFSAEFPKEGPSILRIQQVVRGDSAAYFCASSPQGTGAQGGYTFGSGTRLTVV.

V and J are TRBV7-9 and TRBJ2-7; D gene ambiguous. V was shortened by 5 bases and J by 0 bases, with 2 bases between the two germline ends. CDR1 is SEHNR, CDR2 FQNEAQ, per germline (reference sequence). This CDR3 has 11 residues. For the CDR3, the DNA is TGTGCCAGCAGCCACTCCTACGAGCAGTACTTC. Translating it yields CASSHSYEQYF.

This chain uses TRBV9 with TRBJ2-5, with 8 bases that match TRBD2. Unmatched junction bases numbered 16, after V lost 4 bases and J lost 11 bases. Germline V gene sequence: CDR1 SGDLS, CDR2 YYNGEE. This CDR3 spans 15 amino acids. The CDR3 DNA sequence: TGTGCCAGCAGCCCTAGAGCAGCGGGAGCGACTAAACAGTACTTC. Translating gives CASSPRAAGATKQYF.

Ten or more counts support this clone. The chain employs TRBV30 and TRBJ1-2; possibly TRBD1 for D (5 bases). The CDR3 is 15 amino acids. V lost 4 bases and J lost 0, with 15 bases in between. Germline V gene lookup returns CDR1 GTSNPN and CDR2 SVGIG (reference sequence). CDR3: CAWTGINLSNYGYTF. CDR3 bases: TGTGCCTGGACAGGGATTAACCTATCTAACTATGGCTACACCTTC.

This chain uses TRBV11-3 with TRBJ2-2; TRBD2 might be the D (6 bases). V lost 5 bases and J lost 2, with 12 bases in between. The CDR3 is 15 amino acids. Per the germline V gene, CDR1 is SGHNT and CDR2 is YENEEA. For the CDR3, the DNA is TGTGCCAGCAGCGAAACGGGACTTAACACCGGGGAGCTGTTTTTT. Its translation is CASSETGLNTGELFF.

V usage is TRBV5-4 and J usage is TRBJ1-3; perhaps TRBD1 as D (5 bases). Germline V lookup: CDR1 SGHNT, CDR2 YYREEE (reference sequence). This CDR3 region has 17 residues. Trimming pared 3 bases from V and 7 bases from J, leaving 23 bases between. For the CDR3, the DNA is TGTGCCAGCAGCTCGGGGGGGTCCTGGGACGGGCGCAACACCATATATTTT. Its protein product is CASSSGGSWDGRNTIYF.

J is TRBJ1-3 and V is TRBV5-5, with TRBD1 matching 9 bases. Per germline, CDR1 SGHKS and CDR2 YYEKEE (reference sequence). The V and J ends lost 4 bases and 4 bases, in that order; junction bases with no gene match: 12. This CDR3 region has 17 residues. The DNA for the CDR3 is TGTGCCAGCAGCCGGGACAGGGAAACTAATCTCGGAAACACCATATATTTT. It is translated as CASSRDRETNLGNTIYF.

The gene calls are TRBV3-1 (or the pseudogene TRBV3-2) and TRBJ2-5; 9 bases line up with TRBD1. This CDR3 has 15 residues. Germline assignment: CDR1 LGHDT and CDR2 YNNKEL (reference sequence). Trimming cost V 5 bases and J 7 bases; bases outside gene matches: 11. For the CDR3, the DNA is TGTGCCAGCAGCTCCCGGGACAGGGTAGCCGGGACCCAGTACTTC. Protein product: CASSSRDRVAGTQYF.

The chain joins TRBV29-1 to TRBJ1-5; D is ambiguous. V lost 5 bases and J 7 bases, leaving 21 bases between the germline ends. CDR1 is SQVTM, CDR2 ANQGSEA, per germline. This CDR3 region has 15 residues. CDR3 sequence reads: CSVTMPGSTGQPQHF. The CDR3 DNA reads as TGCAGCGTTACGATGCCGGGATCAACGGGCCAGCCCCAGCATTTT.